Listed below are T cell receptor beta chains from one sample, sequenced in a study of blood T cells in healthy people across ages. TCRdb re-called the 5' RACE reads with MiXCR, one entry per CDR3 protein. This sample has hundreds of thousands of distinct CDR3 sequences; around half occur once, and the top ten carry roughly 34%. Sequencing was performed on blood. The receptors were gathered from an older woman in good health. Each CDR3 is given without its conserved first and last residue. The order of the fields is V gene, CDR3 length, D gene, CDR3 protein. D genes are given only for firm matches.

V: TRBV20-1; length: 12; D: TRBD1; CDR3: SANRQGRTYEQY
V: TRBV13; length: 12; D: -; CDR3: ASSAYGQNTEAF
V: TRBV7-9; length: 12; D: TRBD1; CDR3: ASSSGQAGYEQY
V: TRBV12-3/TRBV12-4; length: 12; D: TRBD2; CDR3: ASSFSSGAYEQY
V: TRBV7-2; length: 13; D: -; CDR3: ASRARVLSYNEQF
V: TRBV2; length: 13; D: -; CDR3: ASRAGTAGAYEQY
V: TRBV29-1; length: 13; D: TRBD2; CDR3: SVRRAGGPGNEQF
V: TRBV7-3; length: 12; D: -; CDR3: ASSSGDAYGEQY
V: TRBV20-1; length: 13; D: -; CDR3: SARSSGSSSYEQY
V: TRBV7-9; length: 11; D: -; CDR3: ASSPTENYGYT
V: TRBV5-8; length: 11; D: -; CDR3: ASSGSGRETQY
V: TRBV11-2; length: 13; D: -; CDR3: ASSLVPVSSYEQY
V: TRBV20-1; length: 12; D: TRBD1; CDR3: SALTGMSNYGYT
V: TRBV20-1; length: 13; D: TRBD2; CDR3: SVPGLAVAKNIQY
V: TRBV4-2; length: 16; D: -; CDR3: ASSLRGSPDGASYEQY
V: TRBV10-3; length: 17; D: TRBD1; CDR3: ATSEVLGDRALRGYGYT
V: TRBV28; length: 16; D: -; CDR3: ASSLWAGASASTDTQY
V: TRBV6-2/TRBV6-3; length: 13; D: -; CDR3: ASSYGGGNPYEQY
V: TRBV7-2; length: 14; D: TRBD1; CDR3: ASSLDIRGTAYEQY
V: TRBV7-2; length: 14; D: -; CDR3: ASRYRRAASYNEQF
V: TRBV9; length: 15; D: TRBD2; CDR3: ASSSRPLTGLNNEQF
V: TRBV20-1; length: 10; D: -; CDR3: SARGEGETQY
V: TRBV4-2; length: 18; D: TRBD2; CDR3: ASSQGRLAIRVDRKNIQY
V: TRBV7-2; length: 13; D: TRBD1; CDR3: ASSREQGGLCEQY
V: TRBV14; length: 10; D: -; CDR3: ASSQTRETQY
V: TRBV15; length: 13; D: -; CDR3: ATSKRESGANVLT
V: TRBV6-5; length: 14; D: -; CDR3: ASSLGPDSGANVLT
V: TRBV4-3; length: 14; D: TRBD2; CDR3: ASSQERTSGVNEQF
V: TRBV6-6; length: 10; D: -; CDR3: ASGRGNTEAF
V: TRBV2; length: 14; D: TRBD2; CDR3: ASSGTSGGLRETQY
V: TRBV7-2; length: 11; D: -; CDR3: ASSRANTGELF
V: TRBV28; length: 12; D: TRBD2; CDR3: ASSSSGVTDTQY
V: TRBV18; length: 14; D: -; CDR3: ASSPGGAGDRETQY
V: TRBV6-1; length: 12; D: TRBD2; CDR3: ASSTLAGAGEQY
V: TRBV5-1; length: 14; D: TRBD2; CDR3: ASSSLAGEFADTQY
V: TRBV18; length: 12; D: -; CDR3: ASSPRAFQETQY
V: TRBV12-3/TRBV12-4; length: 14; D: -; CDR3: ASSFRGGRAPNEQY
V: TRBV4-2; length: 15; D: TRBD2; CDR3: ASSQVLAGGPRETQY
V: TRBV2; length: 15; D: -; CDR3: ASSELFLGRASYEQY
V: TRBV12-3/TRBV12-4; length: 13; D: -; CDR3: ASSGAVGRIGEQF
V: TRBV7-2; length: 13; D: TRBD1; CDR3: ASSSQGQGLYEQY
V: TRBV29-1; length: 11; D: -; CDR3: SVGDDDSYGYT
V: TRBV5-1; length: 12; D: -; CDR3: ASSLGVQPYEQY
V: TRBV4-1; length: 13; D: TRBD1; CDR3: ASSQRTGGAGGYT
V: TRBV20-1; length: 12; D: -; CDR3: SAAGGGYRPEAF
V: TRBV4-3; length: 13; D: -; CDR3: ASSQAVASNQPQH
V: TRBV2; length: 11; D: -; CDR3: ASRRQYQETQY
V: TRBV12-3/TRBV12-4; length: 11; D: -; CDR3: ASSLDGTAAQH
V: TRBV28; length: 13; D: TRBD2; CDR3: ASSLFREGVYEQY
V: TRBV2; length: 13; D: TRBD2; CDR3: ASSEGLAGGYEQY
V: TRBV2; length: 15; D: -; CDR3: ASSKDRRSATNEKLF
V: TRBV5-4; length: 12; D: -; CDR3: ASTQDFAENIQY